This T cell receptor (beta chain) was profiled in a study of shared clonotypes between healthy human individuals. Every subset's genomic DNA went evenly onto several immunoSEQ plates. This table comes from immunoSEQ multiplex PCR, and its TCRdb copy is limited to in-frame clones, with some not included. The sample lists approximately 2,000,000 clones, 85% to 95% occurring once. Study results and limitations: Several donors held 5% to 5.5% of naive CD4 clonotypes in common. Owing to a small donor count, the genetic and exposure-history diversity represented was limited.

The CDR3 has 15 amino acids. Trimming cost V 4 bases and J 3 bases; bases outside gene matches: 8. The germline CDR1 and CDR2 sequences are SGHRS and YFSETQ. On this clone itself: Its antigen remains unknown. Other DNA sequences in this sample translate to the same CDR3.

V gene TRBV5-1 combines with J gene TRBJ1-2; the match to TRBD1 covers 8 bases. This receptor was identified in a man younger than 35 in good health. Some clones in this sample may be carry-over from other donors' samples. The sample consisted of naive CD4+ T cells from PBMCs. As for subset: CD45RA+ positively selected. CDR3 loop: CASSRGTGEDYGYTF. CDR3 DNA: TGCGCCAGCAGCCGTGGGACAGGCGAAGACTATGGCTACACCTTC.